This TCR beta chain was obtained from a study of neurological immune-mediated disorders. Each CDR3 protein gets one entry after TCRdb re-called the 5' RACE reads with MiXCR. The table lists roughly 38,000 distinct CDR3 sequences, around 7.8% of them singletons, with around 4% in the top ten. Ten or more counts support this clonotype. This TCR was sampled from a woman between 40 and 55 years old in good health. Material: PBMCs.

CDR3 DNA sequence: TGTGCCAGCAGCAGGGACAGACTGAACACTGAAGCTTTCTTT. Its translation: CASSRDRLNTEAFF. The gene calls are TRBV7-2 and TRBJ1-1; 7 bases align to TRBD1. After removal of 5 bases from V and 0 bases from J, the junction contained 3 bases not matched to a gene. The V gene's germline CDR1 is SGHTA and CDR2 FQGNSA. The CDR3 has 14 amino acids.